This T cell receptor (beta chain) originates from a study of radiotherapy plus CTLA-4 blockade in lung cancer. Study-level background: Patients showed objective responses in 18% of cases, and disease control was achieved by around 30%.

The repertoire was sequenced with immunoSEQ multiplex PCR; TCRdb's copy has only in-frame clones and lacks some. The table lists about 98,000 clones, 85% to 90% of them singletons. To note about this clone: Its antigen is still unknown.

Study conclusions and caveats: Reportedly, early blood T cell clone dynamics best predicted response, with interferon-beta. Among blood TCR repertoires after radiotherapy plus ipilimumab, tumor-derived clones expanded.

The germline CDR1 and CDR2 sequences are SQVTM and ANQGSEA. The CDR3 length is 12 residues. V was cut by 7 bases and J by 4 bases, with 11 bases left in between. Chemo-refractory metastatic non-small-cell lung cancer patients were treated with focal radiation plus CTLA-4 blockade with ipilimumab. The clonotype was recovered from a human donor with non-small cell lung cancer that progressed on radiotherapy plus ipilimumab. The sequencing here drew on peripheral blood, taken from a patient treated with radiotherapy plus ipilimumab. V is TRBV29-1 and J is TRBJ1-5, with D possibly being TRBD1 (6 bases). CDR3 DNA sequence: TGCAGCGCCGGAGGGGGGAATCAGCCCCAGCATTTT. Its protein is CSAGGGNQPQHF.